This is a list of T cell receptor beta chains from one sample in a study of regulatory T cells in long-lasting Graves disease. MiXCR, applied by TCRdb to the multiplex PCR reads, yields one record per CDR3 protein. Here the sample spans more than 650,000 distinct CDR3 sequences, 30% being singletons. The starting material was peripheral blood mononuclear cells (PBMCs), obtained when the disease was refractory, from a patient treated with antithyroid drugs. Receptor source: a female donor with Graves disease. Both conserved end residues are part of each CDR3. The order of the fields is V gene, J gene, clone size, D gene, CDR3 protein, CDR3 DNA. A D gene is named only where the DNA matches it firmly. Some rows mark clone size as missing; the rest say once, few, many or name a class of expanded clone.

>TRBV5-4|TRBJ2-7|few|NA
CASSLGVGDRTYEQYF
TGTGCCAGCAGCTTGGGTGTGGGGGACCGAACCTACGAGCAGTACTTC
>TRBV5-1|TRBJ2-1|NA|TRBD2
CASSLAGTSGSLNEQFF
TGCGCCAGCAGCTTGGCCGGGACTAGCGGGAGTTTAAATGAGCAGTTCTTC
>TRBV12-3/TRBV12-4|TRBJ2-3|NA|TRBD1
CASSRDRVDTQYF
TGTGCCAGCAGCCGAGACAGGGTTGATACGCAGTATTTT
>TRBV2|TRBJ2-1|many|NA
CASSEGGGLVDEQFF
TGTGCCAGCAGTGAAGGTGGCGGACTGGTGGATGAGCAGTTCTTC
>TRBV7-9|TRBJ2-5|NA|TRBD2
CASSLPSGSSSYQETQYF
TGTGCCAGCAGCCTGCCTAGCGGGAGTTCCTCGTACCAAGAGACCCAGTACTTC
>TRBV28|TRBJ1-2|many|NA
CASSPLDGYGYTF
TGTGCCAGCAGTCCCCTCGACGGTTATGGCTACACCTTC
>TRBV7-9|TRBJ1-1|NA|NA
CASGRHTEAFF
TGTGCCAGCGGTAGGCACACTGAAGCTTTCTTT
>TRBV27|TRBJ1-1|many|TRBD1
CASSQTGDGVDTEAFF
TGTGCCAGCAGCCAAACAGGGGATGGGGTCGACACTGAAGCTTTCTTT
>TRBV27|TRBJ2-5|many|NA
CASSRLEWLSQETQYF
TGTGCCAGCTCCCGTTTGGAGTGGTTATCCCAAGAGACCCAGTACTTC
>TRBV5-4|TRBJ2-7|NA|NA
CASSRDSSEQYF
TGTGCCAGCAGCCGGGACTCATCCGAGCAGTACTTC
>TRBV27|TRBJ1-6|NA|TRBD1
CASSPTGSLVPLHF
TGTGCCAGCAGCCCGACAGGGAGTTTGGTTCCCCTCCACTTT
>TRBV6-2/TRBV6-3|TRBJ1-1|many|TRBD1
CASSYLDRATEAFF
TGTGCCAGCAGTTACTTGGACAGGGCCACTGAAGCTTTCTTT
>TRBV3-1|TRBJ2-2|NA|TRBD2
CASSPRASGSGELFF
TGTGCCAGCAGCCCTCGGGCTAGCGGGAGCGGGGAGCTGTTTTTT
>TRBV5-1|TRBJ1-4|few|NA
CASSLGQGLANEKLFF
TGCGCCAGCAGCTTGGGACAAGGGTTGGCTAATGAAAAACTGTTTTTT
>TRBV13|TRBJ2-7|NA|NA
CASSPRFVNEQYF
TGTGCCAGCAGCCCCCGTTTTGTGAACGAGCAGTACTTC
>TRBV3-1|TRBJ1-1|NA|NA
CASSQGSTLWNTEAFF
TGTGCCAGCAGCCAAGGCTCGACATTGTGGAACACTGAAGCTTTCTTT
>TRBV5-1|TRBJ1-4|few|NA
CASSLSGQFNEKLFF
TGCGCCAGCAGCTTGTCCGGACAGTTTAATGAAAAACTGTTTTTT
>TRBV29-1|TRBJ1-1|NA|NA
CSAGGRQALTEAFF
TGCAGCGCTGGGGGTAGACAGGCACTGACTGAAGCTTTCTTT
>TRBV12-3/TRBV12-4|TRBJ1-1|many|NA
CASSFVPNTEAFF
TGTGCCAGCAGTTTCGTCCCGAACACTGAAGCTTTCTTT
>TRBV12-3/TRBV12-4|TRBJ1-1|NA|NA
CASILGRLNTEAFF
TGTGCCAGCATACTGGGCAGGCTGAACACTGAAGCTTTCTTT
>TRBV27|TRBJ2-5|many|NA
CASSPGLARQETQYF
TGTGCCAGCAGCCCCGGGCTAGCGCGCCAAGAGACCCAGTACTTC
>TRBV20-1|TRBJ1-1|NA|NA
CSARDRENTEAFF
TGCAGTGCTAGAGATCGGGAGAACACTGAAGCTTTCTTT
>TRBV30|TRBJ1-2|few|NA
CAWSRQEEYGYTF
TGTGCCTGGTCCCGACAGGAGGAGTATGGCTACACCTTC
>TRBV5-1|TRBJ2-7|few|NA
CASSPRGEGYEQYF
TGCGCCAGCAGCCCTCGAGGTGAGGGGTACGAGCAGTACTTC
>TRBV12-3/TRBV12-4|TRBJ1-2|few|NA
CASSGVGAYGYTF
TGTGCCAGCAGTGGGGTGGGAGCCTATGGCTACACCTTC
>TRBV30|TRBJ2-5|few|NA
CAWSNGRGGQETQYF
TGTGCCTGGAGTAATGGGCGGGGAGGTCAAGAGACCCAGTACTTC
>TRBV6-5|TRBJ1-4|few|NA
CASSYLRQAGDEKLFF
TGTGCCAGCAGTTACTTGAGACAGGCTGGGGATGAAAAACTGTTTTTT
>TRBV30|TRBJ1-6|NA|NA
CARQDSQGSLHF
TGTGCCCGTCAAGACAGTCAAGGGTCCCTCCACTTT
>TRBV28|TRBJ1-1|few|TRBD1
CASSLPGQGMNTEAFF
TGTGCCAGCAGTTTACCGGGACAGGGGATGAACACTGAAGCTTTCTTT
>TRBV10-3|TRBJ2-7|once|NA
CAISPTGTGTSSSYEQYF
TGTGCCATCAGCCCCACGGGGACCGGGACTTCCAGCTCCTACGAGCAGTACTTC
>TRBV29-1|TRBJ1-1|NA|TRBD1
CSVGTRKGQGGRNTEAFF
TGCAGCGTTGGCACACGAAAGGGACAGGGAGGGAGGAACACTGAAGCTTTCTTT
>TRBV12-3/TRBV12-4|TRBJ1-3|few|NA
CASSPYNPGNTIYF
TGTGCCAGCAGTCCCTACAACCCTGGAAACACCATATATTTT
>TRBV7-2|TRBJ1-4|NA|NA
CASSRLGFNEKLFF
TGTGCCAGCAGCCGACTGGGTTTTAATGAAAAACTGTTTTTT
>TRBV7-9|TRBJ1-1|few|NA
CASSRGEQNTEAFF
TGTGCCAGCTCCCGGGGGGAGCAGAACACTGAAGCTTTCTTT
>TRBV6-1|TRBJ2-5|few|TRBD1
CASRTTGGETQYF
TGTGCCAGCCGTACGACAGGGGGCGAGACCCAGTACTTC
>TRBV28|TRBJ2-1|NA|TRBD2
CASSLRGRAYEQFF
TGTGCCAGCAGTTTGCGCGGGAGGGCCTATGAGCAGTTCTTC
>TRBV15|TRBJ2-7|NA|NA
CATSNTGAGDEQYF
TGTGCCACCAGCAATACCGGGGCAGGAGACGAGCAGTACTTC
>TRBV20-1|TRBJ2-5|NA|NA
CSARATTQETQYF
TGCAGTGCTAGGGCGACTACTCAAGAGACCCAGTACTTC
>TRBV12-3/TRBV12-4|TRBJ1-1|many|NA
CASSFRQVNAYTEAFF
TGTGCCAGCAGTTTTCGACAGGTCAACGCTTACACTGAAGCTTTCTTT
>TRBV11-2|TRBJ1-1|few|NA
CASSLLRDDTEAFF
TGTGCCAGCAGCTTATTACGGGATGACACTGAAGCTTTCTTT
>TRBV25-1|TRBJ1-1|NA|NA
CASRGLGGNTEAFF
TGTGCCAGCAGGGGGCTAGGGGGGAACACTGAAGCTTTCTTT
>TRBV12-3/TRBV12-4|TRBJ2-7|few|NA
CASSFRQEAHEQYF
TGTGCCAGCAGTTTCAGACAGGAGGCACACGAGCAGTACTTC
>TRBV28|TRBJ1-5|NA|NA
CASSLFRVGTSGNQPQHF
TGTGCCAGCAGTTTATTCCGAGTCGGGACCTCGGGCAATCAGCCCCAGCATTTT
>TRBV10-2|TRBJ1-2|NA|TRBD1
CASSEPTGTNYGYTF
TGCGCCAGCAGTGAGCCGACAGGGACTAACTATGGCTACACCTTC
>TRBV3-1|TRBJ2-2|NA|TRBD2
CASGTSGSSGELFF
TGTGCCAGCGGTACTAGCGGGAGTAGCGGGGAGCTGTTTTTT
>TRBV13|TRBJ2-6|NA|NA
CASSLESAGANVLTF
TGTGCCAGCAGCTTAGAGTCGGCTGGGGCCAACGTCCTGACTTTC
>TRBV29-1|TRBJ2-7|NA|NA
CSVDGSGYEQYF
TGCAGCGTTGACGGGAGCGGCTACGAGCAGTACTTC
>TRBV7-9|TRBJ1-2|NA|NA
CASSPSSQHYGYTF
TGTGCCAGCAGCCCCTCAAGTCAACACTATGGCTACACCTTC
>TRBV19|TRBJ1-1|NA|NA
CASSGTSKVSGTEAFF
TGTGCCAGTAGCGGGACGTCAAAAGTGTCAGGCACTGAAGCTTTCTTT
>TRBV19|TRBJ2-2|NA|NA
CASSIERPNTGELFF
TGTGCCAGTAGTATAGAACGTCCGAACACCGGGGAGCTGTTTTTT
>TRBV27|TRBJ2-2|many|NA
CASSSVPLTGELFF
TGTGCCAGCAGTTCGGTGCCCTTGACCGGGGAGCTGTTTTTT
>TRBV20-1|TRBJ1-5|NA|NA
CSAKARVYSNQPQHF
TGCAGTGCTAAAGCACGGGTATATAGCAATCAGCCCCAGCATTTT
>TRBV25-1|TRBJ2-7|NA|NA
CASSGLAPTERYEQYF
TGTGCCAGCAGTGGCTTAGCCCCGACAGAGCGCTACGAGCAGTACTTC
>TRBV29-1|TRBJ2-7|NA|NA
CSVATRGYEQYF
TGCAGCGTCGCCACCCGGGGCTACGAGCAGTACTTC
>TRBV11-2|TRBJ2-4|NA|TRBD2
CASSPWTSGRTVF
TGTGCCAGCAGCCCCTGGACTAGCGGGAGGACGGTCTTC